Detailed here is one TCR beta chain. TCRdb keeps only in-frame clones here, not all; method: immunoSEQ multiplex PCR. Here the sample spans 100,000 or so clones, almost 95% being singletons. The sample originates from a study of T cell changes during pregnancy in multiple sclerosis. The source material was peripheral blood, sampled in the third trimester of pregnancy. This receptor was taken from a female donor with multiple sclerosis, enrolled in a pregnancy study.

CDR3 in DNA: TGTGCCAGCAGCACTAATACAGGACCCTACAATGAGCAGTTCTTC. Translated: CASSTNTGPYNEQFF. J is TRBJ2-1 and V is TRBV7-6; TRBD1 might be the D (5 bases). Germline CDR1 is SGHVS and CDR2 is FNYEAQ. The CDR3 covers 15 residues. Trimming removed 5 bases from V and 2 bases from J, with 13 bases in between.